This TCR beta chain was documented in a study of cytomegalovirus exposure and HLA in healthy donors. The CDR3 has 14 amino acids. Germline assignment: CDR1 MNHEY and CDR2 SVGAGI. The V end was cut by 2 bases, the J end by 4 bases, with 11 bases between. The data were produced by immunoSEQ multiplex PCR, yet TCRdb's version contains in-frame clones alone and is incomplete. The data contain tens of thousands of clones, over 80% of them singletons. The sample comprised PBMCs. This sequence was found in a man younger than 40 in good health and CMV-seronegative. This chain connects TRBV6-5 to TRBJ1-2, with D maybe TRBD1 (6 bases). The CDR3: CASSYGGQPYGYTF. DNA of the CDR3: TGTGCCAGCAGTTACGGCGGACAGCCCTATGGCTACACCTTC.